Following are 5 T cell receptor beta chains from one sample sequenced in a study of cytomegalovirus exposure and HLA in healthy donors. 13 Jbeta primers and 60 Vbeta primers were used for the PCR. This table comes from immunoSEQ multiplex PCR, and its TCRdb copy is limited to in-frame clones, with some not included. The data hold about 140,000 clones, with roughly 77% observed a single time. Input material: PBMCs. The receptors come from a man aged 25 to 45 in good health and CMV-seronegative.

V usage is TRBV4-1 and J usage is TRBJ1-5; 8 bases map to TRBD1. Germline assignment: CDR1 MGHRA and CDR2 YSYEKL. The CDR3 has 16 amino acids. V was clipped by 4 bases and J by 5 bases; unmatched bases: 10. The chain's CDR3 is CASSLNSNRGDQPQHF. The CDR3 nucleotides read TGCGCCAGCAGCCTCAATTCCAACAGGGGGGATCAGCCCCAGCATTTT.

CDR3 nucleotides: TGTGCCAGCTCACCTCTAGCGGGAGTCTACAATGAGCAGTTCTTC. Translation: CASSPLAGVYNEQFF. The chain employs TRBV18 and TRBJ2-1; 10 bases are shared with TRBD2. The V and J ends lost 3 bases and 3 bases, in that order; junction bases with no gene match: 2. Germline CDR1 is KGHSH and CDR2 is LQKENI. This CDR3 has 15 amino acids.

The gene calls are TRBV7-9 and TRBJ2-5; the D gene is possibly TRBD2 (5 bases). This CDR3 is 13 amino acids long. Germline CDR1 SEHNR, CDR2 FQNEAQ (reference sequence). Trimming left V 4 bases short and J 3 bases short, with 9 bases between. As DNA, the CDR3 is TGTGCCAGCAGCTCGAGGAGGAAAGAGACCCAGTACTTC. It encodes CASSSRRKETQYF.

The genes are TRBV11-2 and TRBJ2-7, with 9 bases identical to TRBD1. The germline V gene has CDR1 SGHAT and CDR2 FQNNGV. With 5 bases clipped from V and 6 bases from J, the junction kept 5 bases outside the gene matches. The CDR3 contains 13 residues. CDR3 DNA: TGTGCCAGCAGCCTGGGACAGGGAGGCGAGCAGTACTTC. Translation gives CASSLGQGGEQYF.

This clone was detected only once. This chain uses TRBV9 with TRBJ1-1, with D possibly matching TRBD1 (6 bases). Germline V lookup: CDR1 SGDLS, CDR2 YYNGEE. The V and J ends lost 2 bases and 5 bases respectively, with 10 bases between them. The CDR3 consists of 13 residues. CDR3 residues: CASSVGTHTEAFF. The CDR3, as DNA: TGTGCCAGCAGCGTGGGGACACATACTGAAGCTTTCTTT.